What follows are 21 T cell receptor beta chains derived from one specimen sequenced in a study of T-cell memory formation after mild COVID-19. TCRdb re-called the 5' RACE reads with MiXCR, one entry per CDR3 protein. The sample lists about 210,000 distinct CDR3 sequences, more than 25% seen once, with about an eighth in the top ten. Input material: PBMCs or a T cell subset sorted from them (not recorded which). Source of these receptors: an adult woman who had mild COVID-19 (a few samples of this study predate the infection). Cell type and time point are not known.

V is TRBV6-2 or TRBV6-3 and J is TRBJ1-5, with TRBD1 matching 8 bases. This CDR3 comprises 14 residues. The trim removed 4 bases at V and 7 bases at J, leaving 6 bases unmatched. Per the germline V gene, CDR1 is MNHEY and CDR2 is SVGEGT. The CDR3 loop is CASSLRQGIQPQHF. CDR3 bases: TGTGCCAGCAGTTTGAGACAGGGGATCCAGCCCCAGCATTTT.

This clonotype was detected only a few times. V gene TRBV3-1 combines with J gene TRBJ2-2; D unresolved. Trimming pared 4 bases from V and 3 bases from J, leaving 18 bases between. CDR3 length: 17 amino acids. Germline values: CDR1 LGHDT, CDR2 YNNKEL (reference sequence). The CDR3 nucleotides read TGTGCCAGCAGCCTAGGACCCAGCTTCTCGGACACCGGGGAGCTGTTTTTT. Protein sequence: CASSLGPSFSDTGELFF.

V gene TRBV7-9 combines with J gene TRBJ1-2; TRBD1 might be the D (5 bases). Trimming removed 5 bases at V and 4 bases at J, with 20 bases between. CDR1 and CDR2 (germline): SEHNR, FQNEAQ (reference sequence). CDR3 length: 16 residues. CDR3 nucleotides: TGTGCCAGCAGCCCTACGGGGACTGGGAAAATCTATGGCTACACCTTC. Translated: CASSPTGTGKIYGYTF.

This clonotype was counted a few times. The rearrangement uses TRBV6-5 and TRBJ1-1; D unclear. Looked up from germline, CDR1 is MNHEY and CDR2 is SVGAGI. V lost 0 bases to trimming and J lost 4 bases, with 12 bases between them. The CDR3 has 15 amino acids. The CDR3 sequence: CASSYSWTSPTEAFF. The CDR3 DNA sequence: TGTGCCAGCAGTTACTCCTGGACCAGCCCCACTGAAGCTTTCTTT.

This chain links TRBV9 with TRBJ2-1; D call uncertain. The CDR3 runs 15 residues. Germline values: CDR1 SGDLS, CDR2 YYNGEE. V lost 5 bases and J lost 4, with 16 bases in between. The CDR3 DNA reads TGTGCCAGCAGTTATCCCATGGCCCCTTACAATGAGCAGTTCTTC. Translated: CASSYPMAPYNEQFF.

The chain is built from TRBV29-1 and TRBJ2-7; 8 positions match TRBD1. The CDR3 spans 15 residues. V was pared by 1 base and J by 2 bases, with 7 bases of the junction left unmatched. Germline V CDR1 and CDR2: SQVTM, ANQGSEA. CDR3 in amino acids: CSVEVGGQGTYEQYF. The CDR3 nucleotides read TGCAGCGTTGAAGTTGGAGGACAGGGTACCTACGAGCAGTACTTC.

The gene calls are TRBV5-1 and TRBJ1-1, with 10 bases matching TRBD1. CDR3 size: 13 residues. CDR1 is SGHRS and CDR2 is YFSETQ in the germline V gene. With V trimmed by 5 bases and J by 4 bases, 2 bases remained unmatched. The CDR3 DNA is TGCGCCAGCAGACGGACAGGGGGCACTGAAGCTTTCTTT. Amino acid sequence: CASRRTGGTEAFF. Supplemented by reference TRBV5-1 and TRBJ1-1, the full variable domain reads KAGVTQTPRYLIKTRGQQVTLSCSPISGHRSVSWYQQTPGQGLQFLFEYFSETQRNKGNFPGRFSGRQFSNSRSEMNVSTLELGDSALYLCASRRTGGTEAFFGQGTRLTVV.

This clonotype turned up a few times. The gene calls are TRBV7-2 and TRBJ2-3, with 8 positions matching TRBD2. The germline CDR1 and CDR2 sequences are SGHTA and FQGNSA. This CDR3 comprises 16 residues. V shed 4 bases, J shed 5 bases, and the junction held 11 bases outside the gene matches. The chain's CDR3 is CASSYRKGAGEDTQYF. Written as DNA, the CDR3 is TGTGCCAGCAGCTACCGAAAAGGAGCGGGAGAAGATACGCAGTATTTT.

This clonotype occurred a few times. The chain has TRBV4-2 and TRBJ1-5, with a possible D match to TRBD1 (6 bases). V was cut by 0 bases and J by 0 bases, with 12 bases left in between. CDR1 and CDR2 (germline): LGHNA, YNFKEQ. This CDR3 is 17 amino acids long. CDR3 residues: CASSQERWTDSNQPQHF. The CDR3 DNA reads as TGTGCCAGCAGCCAAGAAAGGTGGACAGATAGCAATCAGCCCCAGCATTTT.

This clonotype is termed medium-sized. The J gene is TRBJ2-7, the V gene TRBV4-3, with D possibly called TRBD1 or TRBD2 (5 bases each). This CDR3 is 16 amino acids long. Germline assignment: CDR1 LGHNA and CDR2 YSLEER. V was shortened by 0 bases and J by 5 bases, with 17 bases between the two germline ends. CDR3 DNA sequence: TGCGCCAGCAGCCAAGATCTTATACGAGGGGTCAACGAGCAGTACTTC. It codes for CASSQDLIRGVNEQYF.

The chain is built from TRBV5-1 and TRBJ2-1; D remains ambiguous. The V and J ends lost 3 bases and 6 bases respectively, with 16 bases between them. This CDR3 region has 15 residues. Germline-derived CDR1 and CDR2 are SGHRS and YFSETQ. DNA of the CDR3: TGCGCCAGCAGCTATTCAGAAGGAATCCTCAATGAGCAGTTCTTC. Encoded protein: CASSYSEGILNEQFF.

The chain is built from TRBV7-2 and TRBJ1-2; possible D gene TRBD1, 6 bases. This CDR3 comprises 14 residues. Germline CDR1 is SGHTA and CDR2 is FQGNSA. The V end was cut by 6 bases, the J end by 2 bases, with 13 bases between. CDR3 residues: CASSRDMRNYGYTF. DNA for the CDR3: TGTGCCAGCAGTCGGGACATGAGAAACTATGGCTACACCTTC.

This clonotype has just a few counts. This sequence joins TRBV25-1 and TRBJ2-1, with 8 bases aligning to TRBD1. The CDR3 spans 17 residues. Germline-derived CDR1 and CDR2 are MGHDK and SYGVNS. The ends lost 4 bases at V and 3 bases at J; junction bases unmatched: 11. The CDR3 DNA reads TGTGCCAGCAGTGCGAAGGGCGGGACAGGTAGCTACAATGAGCAGTTCTTC. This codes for CASSAKGGTGSYNEQFF. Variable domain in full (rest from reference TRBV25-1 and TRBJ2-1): EADIYQTPRYLVIGTGKKITLECSQTMGHDKMYWYQQDPGMELHLIHYSYGVNSTEKGDLSSESTVSRIRTEHFPLTLESARPSHTSQYLCASSAKGGTGSYNEQFFGPGTRLTVL.

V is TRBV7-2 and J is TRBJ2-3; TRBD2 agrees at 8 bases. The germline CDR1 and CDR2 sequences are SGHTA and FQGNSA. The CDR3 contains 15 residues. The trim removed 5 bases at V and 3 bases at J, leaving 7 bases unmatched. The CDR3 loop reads CASSLPAGATDTQYF. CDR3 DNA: TGTGCCAGCAGCCTCCCAGCGGGAGCGACAGATACGCAGTATTTT. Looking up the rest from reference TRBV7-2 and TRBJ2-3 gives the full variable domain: GAGVSQSPSNKVTEKGKDVELRCDPISGHTALYWYRQSLGQGLEFLIYFQGNSAPDKSGLPSDRFSAERTGGSVSTLTIQRTQQEDSAVYLCASSLPAGATDTQYFGPGTRLTVL.

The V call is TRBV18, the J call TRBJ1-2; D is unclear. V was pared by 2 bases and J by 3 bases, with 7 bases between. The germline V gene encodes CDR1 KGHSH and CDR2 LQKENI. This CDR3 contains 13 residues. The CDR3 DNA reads TGTGCCAGCTCACCAACTCTTGACTATGGCTACACCTTC. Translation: CASSPTLDYGYTF.

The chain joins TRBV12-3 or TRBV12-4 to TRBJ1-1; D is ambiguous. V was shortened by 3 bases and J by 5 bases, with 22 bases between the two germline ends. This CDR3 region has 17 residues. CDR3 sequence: CASSFSTWRSSRTEAFF. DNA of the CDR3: TGTGCCAGCAGTTTTTCGACGTGGAGGTCGAGTCGGACTGAAGCTTTCTTT.

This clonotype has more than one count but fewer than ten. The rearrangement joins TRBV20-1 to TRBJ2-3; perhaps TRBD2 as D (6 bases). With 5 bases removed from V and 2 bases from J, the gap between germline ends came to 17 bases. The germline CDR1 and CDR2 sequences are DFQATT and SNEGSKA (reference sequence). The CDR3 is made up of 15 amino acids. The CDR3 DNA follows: TGCAGTGCTCAACCGACTAGGTCTTACACAGATACGCAGTATTTT. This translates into CSAQPTRSYTDTQYF.

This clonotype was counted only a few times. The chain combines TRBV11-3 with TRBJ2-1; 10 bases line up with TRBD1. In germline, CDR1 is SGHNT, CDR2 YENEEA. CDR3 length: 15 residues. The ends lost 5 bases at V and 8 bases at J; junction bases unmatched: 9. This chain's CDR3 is CASSKWEDRGYEQFF. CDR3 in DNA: TGTGCCAGCAGCAAGTGGGAGGACAGGGGGTATGAGCAGTTCTTC.

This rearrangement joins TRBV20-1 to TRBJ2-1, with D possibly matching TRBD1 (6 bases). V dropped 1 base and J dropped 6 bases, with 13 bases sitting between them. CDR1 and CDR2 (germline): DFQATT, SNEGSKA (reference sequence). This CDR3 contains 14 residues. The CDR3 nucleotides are TGCAGTGCTAGAGGATACAGGGTGGGCAATGAGCAGTTCTTC. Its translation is CSARGYRVGNEQFF.

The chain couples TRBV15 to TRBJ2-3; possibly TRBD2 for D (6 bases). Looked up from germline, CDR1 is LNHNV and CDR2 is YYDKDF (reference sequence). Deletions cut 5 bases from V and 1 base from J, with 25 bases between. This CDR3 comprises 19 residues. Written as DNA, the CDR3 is TGTGCCACCAGCGAACGGGACTCCTACGGGATGGGGGGCACAGATACGCAGTATTTT. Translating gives CATSERDSYGMGGTDTQYF.

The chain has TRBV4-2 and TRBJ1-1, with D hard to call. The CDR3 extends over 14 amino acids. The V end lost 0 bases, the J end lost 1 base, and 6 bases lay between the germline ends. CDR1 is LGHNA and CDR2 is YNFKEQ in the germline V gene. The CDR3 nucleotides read TGTGCCAGCAGCCAAGATCGACGGAACACTGAAGCTTTCTTT. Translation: CASSQDRRNTEAFF.